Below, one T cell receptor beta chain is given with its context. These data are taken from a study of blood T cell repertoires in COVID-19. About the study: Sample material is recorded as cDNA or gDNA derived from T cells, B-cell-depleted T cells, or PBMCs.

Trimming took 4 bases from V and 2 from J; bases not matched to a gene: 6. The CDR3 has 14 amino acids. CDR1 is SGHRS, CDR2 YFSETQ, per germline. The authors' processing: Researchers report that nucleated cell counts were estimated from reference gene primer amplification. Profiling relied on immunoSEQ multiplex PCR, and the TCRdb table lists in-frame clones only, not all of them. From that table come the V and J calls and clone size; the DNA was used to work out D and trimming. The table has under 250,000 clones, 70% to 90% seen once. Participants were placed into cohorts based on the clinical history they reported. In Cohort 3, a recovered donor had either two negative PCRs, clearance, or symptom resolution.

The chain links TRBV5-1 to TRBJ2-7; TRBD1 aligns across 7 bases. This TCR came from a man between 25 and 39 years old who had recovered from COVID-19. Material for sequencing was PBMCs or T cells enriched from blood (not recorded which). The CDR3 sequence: CASSPRQGPYEQYF. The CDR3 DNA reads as TGCGCCAGCAGCCCTAGACAGGGACCCTACGAGCAGTACTTC.